This T cell receptor beta chain came from a study of T cells in localized non-small cell lung cancer. Study outcomes and limitations: Density of T cells in blood, when higher, went with longer overall survival. Sequencing involved a lone tumor region, leaving heterogeneity possible. When the top 100 tumor clones were examined, a median approximately 62 of them also appeared in the adjacent lung, which was paired and uninvolved. The greatest T cell clonality was found in uninvolved adjacent lung (higher than in tumor).

TCRdb keeps only in-frame clones here, not all; method: immunoSEQ multiplex PCR. Here the sample spans under 2,500 clones, about a quarter being singletons. In this sample, this clone turned up a few times. Its cognate antigen is unknown. The V gene's germline CDR1 is MNHGY and CDR2 SAAAGT. The CDR3 totals 14 residues. J was trimmed by 6 bases and V by 2 bases; bases with no gene match: 3. The chain recombines TRBV6-8 with TRBJ1-4, with 7 bases fitting TRBD1. The clonotype comes from a male donor at least 60 years old with stage III squamous cell lung carcinoma. The material sequenced was lung tumor tissue, taken before any cancer treatment. DNA of the CDR3: TGTGCCAGCAGTTACCGCGGGACAGATGAAAAACTGTTTTTT. Protein product: CASSYRGTDEKLFF.